The 32 T cell receptor beta chains listed next were all sequenced from one sample in a study of blood T cell repertoires in COVID-19. Data came from immunoSEQ multiplex PCR; TCRdb stores just in-frame clones and leaves some out. This table holds about 440,000 clones, 70% to 90% found once. Sequenced material: PBMCs or T cells enriched from blood (not recorded which). The origin of the receptors is a woman aged 18-29 years with acute COVID-19.

The chain uses TRBV5-1 and TRBJ2-3; a weak D match, TRBD2 (5 bases). CDR3 length equals 16 residues. V lost 0 bases and J 0 bases, leaving 11 bases between the germline ends. Germline V gene data show CDR1 as SGHRS and CDR2 as YFSETQ. CDR3 sequence reads: CASSLGSGSSTDTQYF. CDR3 nucleotide sequence: TGCGCCAGCAGCTTGGGGTCGGGATCTAGCACAGATACGCAGTATTTT.

As concerns this clone: The sample contains more than one DNA sequence encoding this CDR3. V and J are TRBV7-9 and TRBJ2-3, with a possible D match to TRBD2 (6 bases). Trimming removed 3 bases at V and 2 bases at J, with 9 bases between. Looked up from germline, CDR1 is SEHNR and CDR2 is FQNEAQ (reference sequence). This CDR3 contains 14 residues. The CDR3 coding sequence is TGTGCCAGCAGCTTGGGGACTTCCACAGATACGCAGTATTTT. It is translated as CASSLGTSTDTQYF.

The chain joins TRBV5-4 to TRBJ2-3, with 7 bases that match TRBD1. Germline V gives CDR1 SGHNT, CDR2 YYREEE (reference sequence). The CDR3 spans 15 residues. J was trimmed by 0 bases and V by 3 bases; bases with no gene match: 4. The CDR3 bases are TGTGCCAGCAGCTCGGGACAGCTAAGCACAGATACGCAGTATTTT. Protein sequence: CASSSGQLSTDTQYF.

The rearrangement joins TRBV5-6 to TRBJ1-1; TRBD1 aligns across 7 bases. Unmatched junction bases numbered 15, after V lost 5 bases and J lost 5 bases. CDR3 size: 16 residues. Germline CDR1 reads SGHDT; CDR2 reads YYEEEE. The CDR3 reads CASRTTGAPAVTEAFF. In DNA, the CDR3 is TGTGCCAGCAGGACTACAGGGGCCCCGGCGGTTACTGAAGCTTTCTTT.

The chain carries TRBV7-9 and TRBJ2-1; 8 positions agree with TRBD2. This CDR3 spans 17 amino acids. CDR1 and CDR2 (germline): SEHNR, FQNEAQ (reference sequence). Trimming at V came to 4 bases and at J to 4 bases, leaving 12 bases not matched to a gene. In nucleotides, the CDR3 is TGTGCCAGCAGCTCCTTAGCGGGAAGGCAGGGTTACAATGAGCAGTTCTTC. Its protein is CASSSLAGRQGYNEQFF. Combining the CDR3 with reference TRBV7-9 and TRBJ2-1 gives the whole variable domain DTGVSQNPRHKITKRGQNVTFRCDPISEHNRLYWYRQTLGQGPEFLTYFQNEAQLEKSRLLSDRFSAERPKGSFSTLEIQRTEQGDSAMYLCASSSLAGRQGYNEQFFGPGTRLTVL.

This chain joins TRBV28 and TRBJ1-1; no definite D call. Trimming took 4 bases from V and 5 from J, leaving 14 bases between them. The CDR3 spans 14 residues. Germline V gene sequence: CDR1 MDHEN, CDR2 SYDVKM. The CDR3 bases are TGTGCCAGCAGTTCAGGCAGTCTGGAAACTGAAGCTTTCTTT. Protein sequence: CASSSGSLETEAFF.

The chain carries TRBV3-1 (or the pseudogene TRBV3-2) and TRBJ1-3; D unclear. Trimming cost V 2 bases and J 0 bases, with 11 bases left between them. Looked up from germline, CDR1 is LGHDT and CDR2 is YNNKEL (reference sequence). The CDR3 is 16 amino acids. In nucleotides, the CDR3 is TGTGCCAGCAGCCAATCGTCCGGTTCCTCTGGAAACACCATATATTTT. Translating gives CASSQSSGSSGNTIYF.

This chain joins TRBV27 and TRBJ1-1; the D is unclear. The CDR3 loop spans 13 amino acids. Per germline, CDR1 MNHEY and CDR2 SMNVEV (reference sequence). V lost 8 bases and J lost 0, with 10 bases in between. DNA of the CDR3: TGTGCCAGCCAGGAATCCATGAACACTGAAGCTTTCTTT. Translating gives CASQESMNTEAFF.

The V call is TRBV29-1, the J call TRBJ2-2, with D unresolved. Per the germline V gene, CDR1 is SQVTM and CDR2 is ANQGSEA. The CDR3 extends over 12 amino acids. V was trimmed by 4 bases and J by 2 bases, leaving 5 bases between them. The DNA of the CDR3 is TGCAGCGTTGGACAAAACACCGGGGAGCTGTTTTTT. As protein: CSVGQNTGELFF.

This chain connects TRBV11-3 to TRBJ1-6; the D is unclear. Germline values: CDR1 SGHNT, CDR2 YENEEA. Trimming pared 5 bases from V and 10 bases from J, leaving 15 bases between. This CDR3 is built from 14 residues. CDR3 sequence reads: CASSGAGWKSPLHF. CDR3 DNA: TGTGCCAGCAGCGGCGCAGGTTGGAAGTCACCCCTCCACTTT.

About this clone: The same CDR3 can be traced to other DNA sequences in this sample. The chain has TRBV28 and TRBJ1-1; D call uncertain. Germline CDR1 MDHEN, CDR2 SYDVKM. The V gene lost 1 base and the J gene lost 1 base, with 4 bases spanning the gap. The length of the CDR3 is 13 residues. The CDR3 reads CASSLFRNTEAFF. DNA of the CDR3: TGTGCCAGCAGTTTATTCAGGAACACTGAAGCTTTCTTT.

The chain employs TRBV6-5 and TRBJ1-1; 8 nucleotides agree with TRBD1. V shed 2 bases and J 5 bases; nucleotides not matched to a gene: 7. The CDR3 is 15 residues long. Germline CDR1 reads MNHEY; CDR2 reads SVGAGI. CDR3 in amino acids: CASSYPGQGGTEAFF. The CDR3 region has the DNA TGTGCCAGCAGTTACCCTGGACAGGGTGGAACTGAAGCTTTCTTT.

The V and J genes are TRBV10-3 and TRBJ2-7, with a possible D match to TRBD1 (6 bases). V lost 0 bases, J lost 2 bases, and 8 bases lay in between. The CDR3 totals 14 residues. CDR1 is ENHRY and CDR2 is SYGVKD in the germline V gene. As DNA, the CDR3 is TGTGCCATCAGTGAGTCAACAGGGCCCTACGAGCAGTACTTC. Translating it yields CAISESTGPYEQYF.

This chain links TRBV7-9 with TRBJ2-5, with D tentatively TRBD1 (5 bases). This CDR3 has 15 residues. Trimming shortened V by 3 bases and J by 3 bases, and 14 bases separated the two germline ends. CDR1 is SEHNR and CDR2 is FQNEAQ in the germline V gene (reference sequence). CDR3 sequence (DNA): TGTGCCAGCAGCTTCGCCAAGGGGTACGAAGAGACCCAGTACTTC. Amino acids: CASSFAKGYEETQYF.

The chain recombines TRBV5-6 with TRBJ2-3; TRBD1 agrees at 8 bases. The CDR3 spans 16 residues. Germline trimming cut 2 bases from V and 0 bases from J; bases unmatched to any gene: 5. Germline V gene lookup returns CDR1 SGHDT and CDR2 YYEEEE. This CDR3 reads CASSFFGTGSTDTQYF. The CDR3 DNA is TGTGCCAGCAGCTTTTTCGGGACAGGAAGCACAGATACGCAGTATTTT.

The chain recombines TRBV24-1 with TRBJ2-1, with D possibly matching TRBD1 (5 bases). The germline V and J ends were trimmed by 2 bases and 2 bases, with 12 bases remaining between them. The CDR3 loop spans 16 amino acids. Germline CDR1 is KGHDR and CDR2 is SFDVKD. CDR3 bases: TGTGCCACCAGTGATTCCGTGACAGCCACCTACAATGAGCAGTTCTTC. Protein product: CATSDSVTATYNEQFF.

This clone was seen once. The chain links TRBV2 to TRBJ1-1; 7 bases are a match to TRBD1. The CDR3 has 12 amino acids. V shed 6 bases and J 5 bases; nucleotides not matched to a gene: 3. Germline V lookup: CDR1 SNHLY, CDR2 FYNNEI. The CDR3 sequence is CASSVQGTEAFF. In nucleotides, the CDR3 is TGTGCCAGCAGCGTACAGGGGACTGAAGCTTTCTTT.

The chain carries TRBV7-9 and TRBJ2-2, with D tentatively TRBD1 (6 bases). CDR1 and CDR2 from the germline V gene are SEHNR and FQNEAQ (reference sequence). The CDR3 is 16 residues long. The ends were cut back, 1 base at V and 2 bases at J, with 11 bases in the middle. The CDR3 loop reads CASSLVRGVNTGELFF. CDR3 sequence (DNA): TGTGCCAGCAGCTTAGTCAGGGGCGTTAACACCGGGGAGCTGTTTTTT.

The chain uses TRBV4-3 and TRBJ2-1, with 11 bases fitting TRBD2. The CDR3 contains 15 residues. CDR1 is LGHNA, CDR2 YSLEER, per germline. J lost 7 bases, V lost 3 bases, and 5 bases had no gene match. DNA for the CDR3: TGCGCCAGCAGCCAGACTAGCGGGGATCGGAATGAGCAGTTCTTC. Translated, it gives CASSQTSGDRNEQFF.

V is TRBV25-1 and J is TRBJ1-5; possibly TRBD1 for D (5 bases). Germline-derived CDR1 and CDR2 are MGHDK and SYGVNS. Trimming took off 6 bases at V and 1 base at J, with 16 bases between the two ends. The CDR3 runs 16 residues. The CDR3 DNA reads as TGTGCCAGCAGCGACAATAGTGCAGGGAGCAATCAGCCCCAGCATTTT. It specifies CASSDNSAGSNQPQHF.

The V and J genes are TRBV2 and TRBJ1-1; a possible D gene is TRBD1 (6 bases). The V gene's germline CDR1 is SNHLY and CDR2 FYNNEI. The CDR3 extends over 13 amino acids. V lost 7 bases, J lost 5 bases, and 14 bases lay in between. CDR3 protein: CASNSGARTEAFF. The DNA of the CDR3 is TGTGCCAGCAATTCAGGGGCGAGGACTGAAGCTTTCTTT.

The gene calls are TRBV6-5 and TRBJ2-1; possible D gene TRBD2, 7 bases. The CDR3 has 15 residues. Germline V gene sequence: CDR1 MNHEY, CDR2 SVGAGI. Trimming removed 1 base at V and 8 bases at J, with 15 bases between. The CDR3 loop is CASSYWEGGPYEQFF. CDR3 coding DNA: TGTGCCAGCAGTTACTGGGAGGGGGGGCCCTATGAGCAGTTCTTC.

This chain links TRBV5-4 with TRBJ2-1; D is undetermined. This CDR3 is built from 12 residues. Per the germline V gene, CDR1 is SGHNT and CDR2 is YYREEE (reference sequence). V was pared by 0 bases and J by 9 bases, with 7 bases between. This chain's CDR3 is CASSLVASEQFF. The DNA of the CDR3 is TGTGCCAGCAGCTTGGTCGCGAGTGAGCAGTTCTTC.

The chain employs TRBV28 and TRBJ2-3, with D maybe TRBD2 (5 bases). Germline values: CDR1 MDHEN, CDR2 SYDVKM. CDR3 size: 13 residues. V was pared by 6 bases and J by 6 bases, with 13 bases between. The CDR3 DNA follows: TGTGCCAGCAGCTCCGGGGAGACGGATACGCAGTATTTT. The encoded protein is CASSSGETDTQYF. The whole variable domain, filled in from reference TRBV28 and TRBJ2-3, reads DVKVTQSSRYLVKRTGEKVFLECVQDMDHENMFWYRQDPGLGLRLIYFSYDVKMKEKGDIPEGYSVSREKKERFSLILESASTNQTSMYLCASSSGETDTQYFGPGTRLTVL.

This clone was picked up one time. V is TRBV29-1 and J is TRBJ1-2, with 10 bases that match TRBD1. Germline values: CDR1 SQVTM, CDR2 ANQGSEA. The CDR3 loop spans 13 amino acids. V was clipped by 6 bases and J by 2 bases; unmatched bases: 3. The CDR3 sequence is CSVAGQGNYGYTF. The DNA for the CDR3 is TGCAGCGTAGCGGGACAGGGGAACTATGGCTACACCTTC.

The chain carries TRBV10-3 and TRBJ2-1; TRBD2 agrees at 7 bases. The CDR3 consists of 16 residues. Germline CDR1 is ENHRY and CDR2 is SYGVKD. V dropped 3 bases and J dropped 8; count of bases not matched to a gene: 13. The CDR3 nucleotides read TGTGCCATCAGTGACCCCACCGGGGGGACTGGCGATGAGCAGTTCTTC. Translation: CAISDPTGGTGDEQFF.

The chain combines TRBV19 with TRBJ2-7, with a weak D call TRBD2 (5 bases). The CDR3 has 11 residues. V lost 11 bases, J lost 6 bases, and 14 bases lay in between. CDR1 and CDR2 (germline): LNHDA, SQIVND (reference sequence). The CDR3: CAAGKGGEQYF. CDR3 coding DNA: TGTGCCGCCGGGAAAGGTGGCGAGCAGTACTTC.

This clone was seen only once. The rearrangement joins TRBV4-3 to TRBJ2-3; 7 bases are a match to TRBD1. Trimming cost V 1 base and J 2 bases; bases outside gene matches: 6. The CDR3 totals 16 residues. CDR1 LGHNA and CDR2 YSLEER come from the germline V gene. As DNA, the CDR3 is TGCGCCAGCAGCCAAGTGTCGACAGGGAACACAGATACGCAGTATTTT. It codes for CASSQVSTGNTDTQYF.

This chain connects TRBV7-9 to TRBJ1-2; D is possibly TRBD1 (5 bases). There are 14 residues in the CDR3. The germline V gene encodes CDR1 SEHNR and CDR2 FQNEAQ (reference sequence). Deletions cut 2 bases from V and 2 bases from J, with 9 bases between. The CDR3: CASSLQGVNYGYTF. The CDR3 nucleotides are TGTGCCAGCAGCTTACAAGGGGTGAACTATGGCTACACCTTC.

This clone was found once. V is TRBV7-3 and J is TRBJ2-7; 11 bases map to TRBD1. Germline V gene lookup returns CDR1 SGHTA and CDR2 FQGTGA. After removal of 5 bases from V and 7 bases from J, the junction contained 13 bases not matched to a gene. The CDR3 contains 16 residues. CDR3 in amino acids: CASSNYPGQGAEEQYF. The CDR3 coding sequence is TGTGCCAGCAGCAACTATCCCGGACAGGGGGCAGAGGAGCAGTACTTC.

V gene TRBV25-1 combines with J gene TRBJ2-1; 12 bases map to TRBD2. With V trimmed by 1 base and J by 2 bases, 3 bases remained unmatched. Germline V CDR1 and CDR2: MGHDK, SYGVNS. The CDR3 is made up of 17 amino acids. The CDR3 DNA follows: TGTGCCAGCAGTGAATTTGCTAGCGGGGGGGCCTACAATGAGCAGTTCTTC. Translating gives CASSEFASGGAYNEQFF.

The rearrangement links TRBV2 to TRBJ2-1; possible D gene TRBD1, 5 bases. V shed 3 bases and J shed 6 bases, with 12 bases lying between them. The CDR3 consists of 14 residues. Germline CDR1 SNHLY, CDR2 FYNNEI. Here the CDR3 reads CASSDQGGVNEQFF. For the CDR3, the DNA is TGTGCCAGCAGTGACCAGGGTGGTGTCAATGAGCAGTTCTTC. The complete variable domain, with remaining parts taken from reference TRBV2 and TRBJ2-1, reads EPEVTQTPSHQVTQMGQEVILRCVPISNHLYFYWYRQILGQKVEFLVSFYNNEISEKSEIFDDQFSVERPDGSNFTLKIRSTKLEDSAMYFCASSDQGGVNEQFFGPGTRLTVL.